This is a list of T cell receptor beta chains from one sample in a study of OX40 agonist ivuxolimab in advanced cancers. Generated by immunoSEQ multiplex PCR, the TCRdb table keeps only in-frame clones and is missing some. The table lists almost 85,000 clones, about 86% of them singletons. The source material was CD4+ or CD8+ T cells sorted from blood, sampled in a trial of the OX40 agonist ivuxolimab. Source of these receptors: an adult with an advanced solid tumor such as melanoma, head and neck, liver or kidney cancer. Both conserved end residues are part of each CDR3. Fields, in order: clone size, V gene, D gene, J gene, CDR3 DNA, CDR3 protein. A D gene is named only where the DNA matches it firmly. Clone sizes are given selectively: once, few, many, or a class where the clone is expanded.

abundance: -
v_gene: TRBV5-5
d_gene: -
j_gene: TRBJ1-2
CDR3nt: TGTGCCAGCAGCAATCAAGACCTCTATGGCTACACCTTC
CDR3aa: CASSNQDLYGYTF

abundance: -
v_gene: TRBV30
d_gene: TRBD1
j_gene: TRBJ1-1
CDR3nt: TGTGCCTGGAGCAGACAGGGGAACACTGAAGCTTTCTTT
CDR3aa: CAWSRQGNTEAFF

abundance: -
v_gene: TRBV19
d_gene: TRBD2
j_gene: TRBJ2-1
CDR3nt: TGTGCCAGTAGCCCCGGGACTAGCGGTCTCAGCTCCTACAATGAGCAGTTCTTC
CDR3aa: CASSPGTSGLSSYNEQFF

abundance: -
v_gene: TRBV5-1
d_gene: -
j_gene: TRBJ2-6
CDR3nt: TGCGCCAGCAGCTTGGCTAACCCGTTCGACTCTGGGGCCAACGTCCTGACTTTC
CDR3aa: CASSLANPFDSGANVLTF

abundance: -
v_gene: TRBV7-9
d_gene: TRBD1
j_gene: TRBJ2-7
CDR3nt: TGTGCCAGCAGTTGGACAGGATCTTACGAGCAGTACTTC
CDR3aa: CASSWTGSYEQYF

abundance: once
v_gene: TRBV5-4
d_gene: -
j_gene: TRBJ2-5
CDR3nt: TGTGCCAGCAGCGCCAACAGGGAAGAGACCCAGTACTTC
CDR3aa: CASSANREETQYF

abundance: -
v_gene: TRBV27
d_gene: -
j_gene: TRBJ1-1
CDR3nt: TGTGCCAGCAGTTTAATTTGGGGAAACACTGAAGCTTTCTTT
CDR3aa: CASSLIWGNTEAFF

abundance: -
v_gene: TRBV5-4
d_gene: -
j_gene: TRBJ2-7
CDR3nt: TGTGCCAGCAGCTTGGACATGGGATCTGGCGAGCAGTACTTC
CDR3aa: CASSLDMGSGEQYF

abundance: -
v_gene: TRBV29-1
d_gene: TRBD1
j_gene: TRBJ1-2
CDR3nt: TGCAGCGTACCAAAAACAGGGGGCTCGATCGGCTACACCTTC
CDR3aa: CSVPKTGGSIGYTF

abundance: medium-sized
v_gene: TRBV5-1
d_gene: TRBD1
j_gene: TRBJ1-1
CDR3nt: TGCGCCAGCAGCCGGGCCGGGACAGCTTTGAACACTGAAGCTTTCTTT
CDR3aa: CASSRAGTALNTEAFF

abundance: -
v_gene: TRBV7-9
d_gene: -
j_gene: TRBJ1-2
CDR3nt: TGTGCCAGCAGCTTAGAAGGTACCGGCTATGGCTACACCTTC
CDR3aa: CASSLEGTGYGYTF

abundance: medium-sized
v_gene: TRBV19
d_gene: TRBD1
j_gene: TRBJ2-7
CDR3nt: TGTGCCAGTAGTATGGCCTCCGGGACAGGGACGTACGAGCAGTACTTC
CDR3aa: CASSMASGTGTYEQYF

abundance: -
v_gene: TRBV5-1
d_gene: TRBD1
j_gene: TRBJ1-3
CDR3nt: TGCGCCAGCAGCGTCGGGACAGTCAGCTCTGGAAACACCATATATTTT
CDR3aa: CASSVGTVSSGNTIYF

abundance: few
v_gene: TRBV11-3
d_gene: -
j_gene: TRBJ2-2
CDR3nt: TGTGCCAGCAGCCCTAAACCTTTGGGAACCGGGGAGCTGTTTTTT
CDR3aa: CASSPKPLGTGELFF

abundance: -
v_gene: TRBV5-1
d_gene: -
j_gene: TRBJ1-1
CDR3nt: TGCGCCAGCAGCCGCTCTGTTCTGTTGGGTACTGAAGCTTTCTTT
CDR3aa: CASSRSVLLGTEAFF

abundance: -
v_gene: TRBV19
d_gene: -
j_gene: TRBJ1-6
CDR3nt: TGTGCCAGTAGTCTCTTACCGACCCACTCCTATAATTCACCCCTCCACTTT
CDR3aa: CASSLLPTHSYNSPLHF

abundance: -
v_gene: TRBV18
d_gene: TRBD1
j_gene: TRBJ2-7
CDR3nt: TGTGCCAGCTCACCAGGGGGGGACAGGGGCTACGAGCAGTACTTC
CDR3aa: CASSPGGDRGYEQYF

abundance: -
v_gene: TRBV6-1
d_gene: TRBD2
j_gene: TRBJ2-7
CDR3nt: TGTGCCAGCAGTGACAGACTAGCGGGCCTCTCCTACGAGCAGTACTTC
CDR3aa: CASSDRLAGLSYEQYF

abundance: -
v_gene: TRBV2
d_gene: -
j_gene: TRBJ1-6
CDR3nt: TGTGCCAGCAGTGAAAGAGGACAAGGGCCTAACTCACCCCTCCACTTT
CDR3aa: CASSERGQGPNSPLHF

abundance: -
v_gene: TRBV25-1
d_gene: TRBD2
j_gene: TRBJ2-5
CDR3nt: TGTGCCAGCAGTGAGGGGGGGACTAGCGGTGCAGAGACCCAGTACTTC
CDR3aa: CASSEGGTSGAETQYF

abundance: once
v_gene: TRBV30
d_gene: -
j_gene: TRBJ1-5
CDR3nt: TGTGCCTGGACCCATGGGGGGGATCAGCCCCAGCATTTT
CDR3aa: CAWTHGGDQPQHF

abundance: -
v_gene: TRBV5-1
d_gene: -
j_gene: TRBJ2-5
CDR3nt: TGCGCCAGCAGCTTGGGTAGCACCACGGAGGAGACCCAGTACTTC
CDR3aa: CASSLGSTTEETQYF

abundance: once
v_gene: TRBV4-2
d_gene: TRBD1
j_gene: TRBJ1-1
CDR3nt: TGTGCCAGCAGCCAAGAAGGGACAGGGGCGAGAGCTGAAGCTTTCTTT
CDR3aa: CASSQEGTGARAEAFF

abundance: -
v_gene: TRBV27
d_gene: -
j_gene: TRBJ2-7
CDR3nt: TGTGCCAGCAGTCGTGTTGGGGGATCCTACGAGCAGTACTTC
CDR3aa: CASSRVGGSYEQYF

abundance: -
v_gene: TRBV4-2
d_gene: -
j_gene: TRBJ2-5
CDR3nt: TGTGCCAGCAGCCAAGATAGATTAGGCCCGGGGGAGACCCAGTACTTC
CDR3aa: CASSQDRLGPGETQYF

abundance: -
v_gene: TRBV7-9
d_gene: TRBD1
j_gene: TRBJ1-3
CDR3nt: TGTGCCAGCAGCACGGACAGGGAACCCGGAAACACCATATATTTT
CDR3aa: CASSTDREPGNTIYF

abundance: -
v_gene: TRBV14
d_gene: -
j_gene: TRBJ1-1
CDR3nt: TGTGCCAGCGACCGGGGGGCTGGGGACACTGAAGCTTTCTTT
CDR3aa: CASDRGAGDTEAFF

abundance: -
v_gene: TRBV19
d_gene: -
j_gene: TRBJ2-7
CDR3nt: TGTGCCAGTAGTATTGGGTCAGGCTACGAGCAGTACTTC
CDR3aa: CASSIGSGYEQYF

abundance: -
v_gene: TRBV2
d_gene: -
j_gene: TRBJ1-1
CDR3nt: TGTGCCAGCAGTGAAGCGCTTTACGTCGCGACTGAAGCTTTCTTT
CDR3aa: CASSEALYVATEAFF

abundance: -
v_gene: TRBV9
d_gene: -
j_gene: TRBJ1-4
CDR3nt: TGTGCCAGCAGCGTCGGGTGGCGGGATGAAAAACTGTTTTTT
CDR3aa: CASSVGWRDEKLFF

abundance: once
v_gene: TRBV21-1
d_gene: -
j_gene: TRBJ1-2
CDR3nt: TGTGCCAGACGGGCCGGGGGCTACTATGGCTACACCTTC
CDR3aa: CARRAGGYYGYTF

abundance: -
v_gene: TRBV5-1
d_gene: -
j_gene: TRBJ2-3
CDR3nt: TGCGCCAGCAGCTCTTTAACAGATACGCAGTATTTT
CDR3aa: CASSSLTDTQYF

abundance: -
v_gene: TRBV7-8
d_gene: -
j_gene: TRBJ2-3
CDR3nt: TGTGCCAGCAGCCCTCGACCCTTCACGAGATACACAGATACGCAGTATTTT
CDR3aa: CASSPRPFTRYTDTQYF

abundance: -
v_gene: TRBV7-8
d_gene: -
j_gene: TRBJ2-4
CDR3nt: TGTGCCAGCAGCTCCCGGGCTACCGGGCCCATACTGGCCAAAAACATTCAGTACTTC
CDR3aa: CASSSRATGPILAKNIQYF

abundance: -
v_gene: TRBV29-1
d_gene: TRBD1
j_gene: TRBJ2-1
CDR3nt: TGCAGCGTTGAAGGCGACAGGGGTGTTTTAGAGTCCTACAATGAGCAGTTCTTC
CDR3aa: CSVEGDRGVLESYNEQFF

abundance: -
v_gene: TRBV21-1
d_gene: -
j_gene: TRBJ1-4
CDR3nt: TGTGCCAGCAGCAGGCGCCTTTTCGACAGGCCCAGCGAAAAACTGTTTTTT
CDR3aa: CASSRRLFDRPSEKLFF

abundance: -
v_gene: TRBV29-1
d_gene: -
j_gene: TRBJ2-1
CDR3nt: TGCAGCGTTGAAGCCTTAATAGCGCCGAGTACCTACAATGAGCAGTTCTTC
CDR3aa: CSVEALIAPSTYNEQFF

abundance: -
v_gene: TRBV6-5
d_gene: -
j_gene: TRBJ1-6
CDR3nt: TGTGCCAGCAGGTGGACTTATAATTCACCCCTCCACTTT
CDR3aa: CASRWTYNSPLHF

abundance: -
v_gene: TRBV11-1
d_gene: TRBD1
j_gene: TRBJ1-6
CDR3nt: TGTGCCAGCAGCTCCCCCCGGGACAGGGCTAATTCACCCCTCCACTTT
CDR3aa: CASSSPRDRANSPLHF

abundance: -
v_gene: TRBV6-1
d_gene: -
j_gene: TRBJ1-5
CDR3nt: TGTGCCAGCAGTGAAGAGGGCTTAAGCAATCAGCCCCAGCATTTT
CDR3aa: CASSEEGLSNQPQHF

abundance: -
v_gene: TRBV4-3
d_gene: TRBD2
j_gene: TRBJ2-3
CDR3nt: TGCGCCAGCAGCCCCTCCCCACACGGACTAGCGGGAGAGTTGACGCAGTATTTT
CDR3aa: CASSPSPHGLAGELTQYF

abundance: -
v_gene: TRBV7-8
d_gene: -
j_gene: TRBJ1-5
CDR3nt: TGTGCCAGCAGCACCCGGGCCAAAGAGGGCAATCAGCCCCAGCATTTT
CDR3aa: CASSTRAKEGNQPQHF

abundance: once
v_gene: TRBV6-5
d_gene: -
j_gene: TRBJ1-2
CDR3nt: TGTGCCAGCAGTTACCGGTCCCGGGCCGGGGACTATGGCTACACCTTC
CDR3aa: CASSYRSRAGDYGYTF

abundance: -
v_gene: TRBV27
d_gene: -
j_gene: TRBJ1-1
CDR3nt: TGTGCCAGCAGTTTATTCCCGGAGGGCTTTAAGAACACTGAAGCTTTCTTT
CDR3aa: CASSLFPEGFKNTEAFF

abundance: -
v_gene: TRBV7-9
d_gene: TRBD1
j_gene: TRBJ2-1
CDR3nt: TGTGCCAGCAGCTTAGGGACAGGGTACAATGAGCAGTTCTTC
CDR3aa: CASSLGTGYNEQFF

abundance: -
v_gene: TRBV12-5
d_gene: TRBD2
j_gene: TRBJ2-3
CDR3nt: TGTGCTAGTGGTATCGGGACTAGCGGGAGCACAGATACGCAGTATTTT
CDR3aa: CASGIGTSGSTDTQYF

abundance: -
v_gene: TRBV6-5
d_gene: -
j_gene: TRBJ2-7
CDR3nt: TGTGCCAGCAAGGACACCGCCTCCTACGAGCAGTACTTC
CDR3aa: CASKDTASYEQYF

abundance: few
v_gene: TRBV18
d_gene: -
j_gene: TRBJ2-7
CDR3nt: TGTGCCAGCTCACCAGGCGGAGTCTTGGGTTACGAGCAGTACTTC
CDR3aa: CASSPGGVLGYEQYF

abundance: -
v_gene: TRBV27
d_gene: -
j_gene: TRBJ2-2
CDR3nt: TGTGCCAGCAGTTTGATGGGGGGAGTCACCGGGGAGCTGTTTTTT
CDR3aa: CASSLMGGVTGELFF

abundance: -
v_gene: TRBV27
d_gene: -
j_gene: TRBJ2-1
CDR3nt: TGTGCCAGCCCGGGGGCGCAGTTCTTC
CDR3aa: CASPGAQFF

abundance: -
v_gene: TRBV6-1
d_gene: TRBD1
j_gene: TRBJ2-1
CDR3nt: TGTGCCAGCAGTGAGGGACAGGGGATCCATGAGCAGTTCTTC
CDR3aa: CASSEGQGIHEQFF

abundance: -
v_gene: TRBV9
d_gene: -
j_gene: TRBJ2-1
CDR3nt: TGTGCCAGCAGCCCCCAGGCCGGCAATGAGCAGTTCTTC
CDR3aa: CASSPQAGNEQFF

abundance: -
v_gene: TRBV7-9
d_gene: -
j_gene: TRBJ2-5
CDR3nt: TGTGCCAGCAGCTTTTCCCACGCTGCGACCCAGTACTTC
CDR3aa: CASSFSHAATQYF

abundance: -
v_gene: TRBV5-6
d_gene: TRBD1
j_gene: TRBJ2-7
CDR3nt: TGTGCCAGCAGCTTTGGGACCCGGGACAGTTCCTACGAGCAGTACTTC
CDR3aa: CASSFGTRDSSYEQYF

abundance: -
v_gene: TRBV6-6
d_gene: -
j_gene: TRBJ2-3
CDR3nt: TGTGCCAGCAGTTACGGGGGACCCGCCACAGATACGCAGTATTTT
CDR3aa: CASSYGGPATDTQYF